These 27 T cell receptor beta chains share one sample of origin, sequenced in a study of immune characterization of retroperitoneal liposarcoma. TCRdb re-analysed the PCR reads in MiXCR, keeping a single row per CDR3 protein. The table records some 15,000 distinct CDR3 sequences, approximately 50% of them present only once. Sequencing was performed on tumor tissue. The receptors stem from a female donor with retroperitoneal liposarcoma.

This clonotype was observed at least ten times. The V call is TRBV7-2, the J call TRBJ2-1; the D gene is possibly TRBD2 (6 bases). Judging by the DNA end, TRBJ2-7 fits better; the J call may be wrong. CDR1 and CDR2 from the germline V gene are SGHTA and FQGNSA. CDR3 length equals 18 residues. CDR3 residues: CASSLVVWEAGSYNEQYF. The CDR3 DNA is TGTGCCAGCAGCTTAGTTGTGTGGGAGGCAGGTTCCTACAATGAGCAGTACTTC.

This sequence joins TRBV28 and TRBJ1-1; the D is unclear. This CDR3 has 8 residues. Trimming stripped 7 bases from V and 6 bases from J, with 0 bases between. Germline V CDR1 and CDR2: MDHEN, SYDVKM. The DNA for the CDR3 is TGTGCCAGCACTGAAGCTTTCTTT. Its translation: CASTEAFF. Based on the CDR3 plus reference TRBV28 and TRBJ1-1, the full variable domain is DVKVTQSSRYLVKRTGEKVFLECVQDMDHENMFWYRQDPGLGLRLIYFSYDVKMKEKGDIPEGYSVSREKKERFSLILESASTNQTSMYLCASTEAFFGQGTRLTVV.

The chain links TRBV7-6 to TRBJ1-2, with 7 bases aligning to TRBD1. There are 18 residues in the CDR3. Germline lookup yields CDR1 SGHVS and CDR2 FNYEAQ. Germline trimming cut 5 bases from V and 0 bases from J; bases unmatched to any gene: 15. The CDR3 nucleotides read TGTGCCAGCAGCAAACCCGGGACAGAGAGGGCTTCTAACTATGGCTACACCTTC. Translated, it gives CASSKPGTERASNYGYTF.

With respect to this clonotype: The conserved final phenylalanine or tryptophan is absent from the CDR3, which likely points to a read error. The limits of the CDR3 on the DNA are not certain, so only TCRdb's listed CDR3 is given. CDR3 sequence reads: CASSLVVSGGAYNEQFL. The chain is built from TRBV12-3 or TRBV12-4 and TRBJ2-1; TRBD2, the table's D call, was not compared with the DNA. The CDR3 sequence runs 17 residues, both termini included.

The V and J genes are TRBV6-1 and TRBJ2-1; 7 nucleotides match TRBD1. Germline V gene data show CDR1 as MNHNS and CDR2 as SASEGT. The trim removed 3 bases at V and 7 bases at J, leaving 9 bases unmatched. The CDR3 length is 15 residues. In DNA form, the CDR3 reads TGTGCCAGCAGTGAGTACCGGGACAGACCTAATGAGCAGTTCTTC. Translating it yields CASSEYRDRPNEQFF.

A word on this clonotype: This CDR3 fails to terminate in the conserved phenylalanine or tryptophan, so it likely reflects a read error. The V and J genes are TRBV6-2 or TRBV6-3 and TRBJ1-6; D is undetermined. This CDR3 region has 13 residues. Germline assignment: CDR1 MNHEY and CDR2 SVGEGT. V was trimmed by 0 bases and J by 7 bases, leaving 4 bases between them. The CDR3 sequence is CASSYSQNSPLHL. CDR3 bases: TGTGCCAGCAGTTACTCCCAAAATTCACCCCTCCACTTG.

This chain joins TRBV6-6 and TRBJ2-1, with TRBD2 identical over 14 bases. V lost 6 bases to trimming and J lost 6 bases; unmatched junction nucleotides: 4. The CDR3 spans 15 residues. Per germline, CDR1 MNHNY and CDR2 SVGAGI (reference sequence). The CDR3 nucleotides are TGTGCCAGCAGGATCGGACTAGCGGGAGGCAATGAGCAGTTCTTC. Its protein product is CASRIGLAGGNEQFF.

This clonotype was detected ten times or more. The chain is built from TRBV6-1 and TRBJ1-5, with D possibly being TRBD1 (6 bases). CDR1 and CDR2 from the germline V gene are MNHNS and SASEGT. Between the trimmed V and J ends, which lost 6 bases and 6 bases, there was a span of 18 bases. The CDR3 is 15 residues long. The CDR3 DNA follows: TGTGCCAGCAGCGTGGACAGTGGTTTCTTTCAGCCCCAGCATTTT. This sequence encodes CASSVDSGFFQPQHF.

Written as DNA, the CDR3 is TGTGCCAGCAGTTTGAGCAGGTCCACAGATACGCAGTATTTT. Its translation: CASSLSRSTDTQYF. The rearrangement joins TRBV12-3 or TRBV12-4 to TRBJ2-3; D ambiguous. The length of the CDR3 is 14 residues. V lost 3 bases to trimming and J lost 2 bases, with 9 bases between them.

The V and J genes are TRBV27 and TRBJ2-1; 11 bases fit TRBD2. With 2 bases clipped from V and 8 bases from J, the junction kept 23 bases outside the gene matches. Germline V CDR1 and CDR2: MNHEY, SMNVEV (reference sequence). This CDR3 is 21 amino acids long. For the CDR3, the DNA is TGTGCCAGCAGTTTAAGGTCCTCTGGGGTTGTGGGGCTAGCGGGAGGAGATGAGCAGTTCTTC. Protein product: CASSLRSSGVVGLAGGDEQFF.

On this clonotype: This may arise from a read error, as a much more abundant clone is one base away. V and J are TRBV7-2 and TRBJ2-1, with 9 bases that match TRBD2. There are 14 residues in the CDR3. Germline CDR1 SGHTA, CDR2 FQGNSA. Germline trimming cut 5 bases from V and 10 bases from J; bases unmatched to any gene: 9. Here the CDR3 reads CASSRGGARWEQFF. For the CDR3, the DNA is TGTGCCAGCAGCCGCGGGGGGGCCCGCTGGGAGCAGTTCTTC.

The table lists this clonotype with a few counts. This rearrangement joins TRBV12-3 or TRBV12-4 to TRBJ1-1; no clear D. V was trimmed by 3 bases and J by 0 bases, leaving 8 bases between them. The CDR3 spans 14 residues. The CDR3 nucleotides are TGTGCCAGCAGTTTGGGAGGGTTGAACACTGAAGCTTTCTTT. As protein: CASSLGGLNTEAFF.

On this clonotype itself: Just one base apart from a much larger clone, this may be a read error. The chain links TRBV6-1 to TRBJ2-1; 9 bases map to TRBD1. The CDR3 runs 13 residues. Losses at the gene ends were 9 bases for V and 13 bases for J; bases not matched to a gene: 13. Germline CDR1 reads MNHNS; CDR2 reads SASEGT. The CDR3 DNA reads TGTGCCAGGAACGGACAGGGGCTGAAGACCCAGTTCTTC. Encoded protein: CARNGQGLKTQFF.

Points on this clonotype: Compared with germline, one end of the junction differs, possibly owing to a read error. The V gene is TRBV7-7, the J gene TRBJ2-1; 10 bases agree with TRBD2. The end of the DNA fits TRBJ2-7 better, so the J call may be wrong. In germline, CDR1 is SSHAT, CDR2 FNYEAQ (reference sequence). The CDR3 extends over 15 amino acids. The CDR3 is CASSPLAGVDNEQYF. CDR3 nucleotide sequence: TGTGCTAGCAGCCCTCTAGCGGGAGTAGACAATGAGCAGTACTTC.

The gene calls are TRBV7-2 and TRBJ2-3; TRBD1 aligns across 8 bases. Germline CDR1 reads SGHTA; CDR2 reads FQGNSA. This CDR3 has 17 amino acids. With V trimmed by 2 bases and J by 4 bases, 11 bases remained unmatched. CDR3 residues: CASSLHLPGGGADTQYF. The CDR3 DNA sequence: TGTGCCAGCAGCTTACACCTTCCAGGGGGCGGCGCAGATACGCAGTATTTT.

This chain joins TRBV27 and TRBJ2-1; TRBD1 might be the D (5 bases). The end of the DNA aligns better with TRBJ2-7, so the J call may be wrong. CDR3 length: 16 residues. From germline, CDR1 is MNHEY and CDR2 SMNVEV (reference sequence). CDR3 coding DNA: TGTGCCAGCAGCCGAGAGAGCCCTCAGGGTGCGCACGAGCAGTACTTC. Translating it yields CASSRESPQGAHEQYF.

The V and J genes are TRBV25-1 and TRBJ2-3; 7 bases are a match to TRBD1. V gave up 3 bases and J gave up 0 bases; unmatched junction bases: 6. The CDR3 covers 16 residues. The germline gives CDR1 MGHDK, CDR2 SYGVNS. This CDR3 reads CASSDPRGQSTDTQYF. The DNA of the CDR3 is TGTGCCAGCAGTGATCCAAGGGGGCAAAGCACAGATACGCAGTATTTT.

The chain combines TRBV6-1 with TRBJ2-5; D gene uncertain. The J call is doubtful: the DNA matches TRBJ2-1 better. Germline CDR1 reads MNHNS; CDR2 reads SASEGT. The CDR3 is 12 residues long. This CDR3 is CASRSSQETQFF. For the CDR3, the DNA is TGTGCCAGCAGGTCCAGTCAAGAGACCCAGTTCTTC.

Relative to its sample, this clonotype is large. J is TRBJ2-1 and V is TRBV27; tentatively, D is TRBD1 or TRBD2 (5 bases each). V lost 8 bases and J lost 8, with 28 bases in between. The CDR3 is made up of 17 amino acids. Looked up from germline, CDR1 is MNHEY and CDR2 is SMNVEV (reference sequence). The CDR3 nucleotides read TGTGCCAGCGGCAGGGACCTCCGGACCGCCAGTGACGATGAGCAGTTCTTC. Protein product: CASGRDLRTASDDEQFF.

In this sample, this clonotype turned up a few times. This chain links TRBV7-8 with TRBJ2-1; 11 nucleotides line up with TRBD1. The DNA end is a closer match to TRBJ2-7, so the J assignment may be wrong. Looked up from germline, CDR1 is SGHVS and CDR2 is FQNEAQ. This CDR3 region has 16 residues. The CDR3 bases are TGTGCCAGTTTCGGACAGGGGGCGATTTCCTACAATGAGCAGTACTTC. Translated, it gives CASFGQGAISYNEQYF.

This clonotype was seen a handful of times. The V call is TRBV6-1, the J call TRBJ2-1; 8 bases are shared with TRBD1. Germline V gene lookup returns CDR1 MNHNS and CDR2 SASEGT. This CDR3 is 16 amino acids long. The junction had 3 bases not matched to a gene; V was cut back by 2 bases and J by 0 bases. The CDR3 loop is CASSERTGGSYNEQFF. DNA of the CDR3: TGTGCCAGCAGTGAACGAACAGGGGGCTCCTACAATGAGCAGTTCTTC.

The chain uses TRBV6-1 and TRBJ2-5; 11 bases are a match to TRBD2. The assigned J gene may be wrong: the sequence end matches TRBJ2-7 better. The V gene's germline CDR1 is MNHNS and CDR2 SASEGT. The CDR3 spans 15 residues. For the CDR3, the DNA is TGTGCCAGCAGTGGACGTACTAGCGGGAGCCACGAGCAGTACTTC. It is translated as CASSGRTSGSHEQYF.

The chain carries TRBV7-6 and TRBJ1-4; D gene uncertain. This CDR3 has 14 amino acids. V lost 5 bases and J 8 bases, leaving 15 bases between the germline ends. CDR1 is SGHVS, CDR2 FNYEAQ, per germline. The CDR3: CASSGVSLREKLFF. The CDR3 nucleotides are TGTGCCAGCAGCGGTGTATCCCTTCGGGAAAAACTGTTTTTT.

Remarks on this clonotype: At one boundary the junction diverges from the germline segment, which might be a read error. This chain uses TRBV7-8 with TRBJ2-7, with 11 bases lining up with TRBD1. Germline V gene lookup returns CDR1 SGHVS and CDR2 FQNEAQ. This CDR3 region has 16 residues. CDR3 bases: TGTGCCAGCAGCCCAGGGACAGGGGGGTCTGGATCACCCCCCCACTTC. The encoded protein is CASSPGTGGSGSPPHF.

This sequence joins TRBV12-3 or TRBV12-4 and TRBJ2-5; no clear D. The CDR3 length is 11 residues. V gave up 1 base and J gave up 5 bases, with 2 bases separating them. The CDR3 region is CASSLGETQYF. The CDR3 DNA is TGTGCCAGCAGTTTAGGGGAGACCCAGTACTTC.

The chain uses TRBV7-3 and TRBJ2-3; D gene uncertain. Trimming shortened V by 6 bases and J by 0 bases, and 16 bases separated the two germline ends. The CDR3 extends over 16 amino acids. Germline-derived CDR1 and CDR2 are SGHTA and FQGTGA. The CDR3 region is CASSHLPGKSTDTQYF. Written as DNA, the CDR3 is TGTGCCAGCAGTCATCTTCCTGGAAAAAGCACAGATACGCAGTATTTT.

The genes are TRBV6-1 and TRBJ2-1, with TRBD2 as a possible D gene (6 bases). The CDR3 loop spans 14 amino acids. Trimming pared 5 bases from V and 10 bases from J, leaving 18 bases between. The germline CDR1 and CDR2 sequences are MNHNS and SASEGT. The CDR3 DNA reads TGTGCCAGCAGTTTCCAGGCGGGATCCTACGAGCAGTTCTTC. As protein: CASSFQAGSYEQFF.